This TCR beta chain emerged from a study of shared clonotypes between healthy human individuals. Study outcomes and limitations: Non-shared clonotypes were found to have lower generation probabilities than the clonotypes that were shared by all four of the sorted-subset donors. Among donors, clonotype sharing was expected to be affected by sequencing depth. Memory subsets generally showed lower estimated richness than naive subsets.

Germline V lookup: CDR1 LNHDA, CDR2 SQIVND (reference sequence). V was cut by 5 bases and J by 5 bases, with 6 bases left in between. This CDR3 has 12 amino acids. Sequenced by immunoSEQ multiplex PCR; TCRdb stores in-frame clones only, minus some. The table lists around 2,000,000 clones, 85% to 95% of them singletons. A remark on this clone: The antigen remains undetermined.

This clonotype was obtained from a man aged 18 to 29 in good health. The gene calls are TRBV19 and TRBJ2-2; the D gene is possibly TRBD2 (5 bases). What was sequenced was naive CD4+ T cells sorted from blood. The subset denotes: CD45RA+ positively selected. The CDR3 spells CASSGETGELFF. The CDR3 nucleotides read TGTGCCAGTAGTGGGGAGACCGGGGAGCTGTTTTTT.